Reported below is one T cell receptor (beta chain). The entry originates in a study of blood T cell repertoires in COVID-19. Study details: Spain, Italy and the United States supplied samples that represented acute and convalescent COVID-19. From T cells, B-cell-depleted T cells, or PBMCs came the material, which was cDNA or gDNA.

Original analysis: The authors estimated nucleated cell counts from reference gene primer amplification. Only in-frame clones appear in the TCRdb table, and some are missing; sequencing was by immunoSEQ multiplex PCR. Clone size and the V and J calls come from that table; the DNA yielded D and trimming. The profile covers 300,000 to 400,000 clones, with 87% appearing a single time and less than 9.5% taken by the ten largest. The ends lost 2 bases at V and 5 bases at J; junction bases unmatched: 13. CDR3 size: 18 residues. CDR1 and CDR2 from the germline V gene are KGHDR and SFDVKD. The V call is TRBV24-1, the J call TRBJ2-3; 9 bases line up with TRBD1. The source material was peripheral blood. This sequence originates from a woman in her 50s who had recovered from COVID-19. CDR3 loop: CATSDWQYGTGFQDTQYF. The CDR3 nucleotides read TGTGCCACCAGTGATTGGCAATACGGGACAGGGTTTCAAGATACGCAGTATTTT.